This T cell receptor beta chain was captured by sequencing in a study of blood T cell repertoires in COVID-19. Looking at the study overall: T cells, B-cell-depleted T cells, or PBMCs supplied cDNA or gDNA.

Original data processing: Quantification of nucleated cells was approximated via reference gene primer amplification. Sequenced by immunoSEQ multiplex PCR; TCRdb stores in-frame clones only, minus some. V and J calls and clone size are those listed in that table; D and trimming were worked out from the DNA. The data contain 350,000 or so clones, roughly 88% of them singletons. Seattle participants joined during active infection and were tracked over time. Trimming left V 5 bases short and J 2 bases short, with 15 bases between. Germline-derived CDR1 and CDR2 are SGHTA and FQGTGA. CDR3 length equals 15 residues.

This rearrangement joins TRBV7-3 to TRBJ1-2; D uncertain. This receptor was identified in a woman aged 25-40 years with COVID-19, enrolled during active disease. The source material was peripheral blood. The CDR3 spells CASSPGGVTNYGYTF. The CDR3 nucleotides read TGTGCCAGCAGCCCCGGCGGGGTTACGAACTATGGCTACACCTTC.